The clone carrying this TCR beta chain has just a few counts. Source study methods: The assay estimated nucleated cells by amplifying reference gene primers. Sequencing was performed with immunoSEQ multiplex PCR; in TCRdb, only in-frame clones are kept and a portion is missing. The DNA gave D and trimming, while V, J and clone size come from that table. Here the sample spans roughly 150,000 clones, about 88% being singletons. This entry is derived from a study of blood T cell repertoires in COVID-19. Study details: PBMCs, B-cell-depleted T cells, or T cells provided the cDNA or gDNA that made up the material.

CDR1 LNHDA and CDR2 SQIVND come from the germline V gene (reference sequence). The CDR3 totals 12 residues. The ends were cut back, 6 bases at V and 8 bases at J, with 13 bases in the middle. This TCR was sampled from an elderly woman with acute or convalescent COVID-19. Sequencing was performed on peripheral blood. The chain combines TRBV19 with TRBJ1-2, with no clear D. The CDR3 spells CASSTDRRGYTF. As DNA, the CDR3 is TGTGCCAGTAGCACGGACCGGAGGGGCTACACCTTC.